One and the same sample provided the 27 T cell receptor beta chains below, sequenced in a study of T cell clonotyping in hematopoietic cell transplantation (dated by TCRdb to about 2021). Library preparation used the immunoSEQ multiplex PCR assay. TCRdb stores this immuneACCESS table with in-frame sequences only. Part of the clones is absent; in the studies checked, under half of the shortfall reflects unresolved V genes, and no reason is known for the rest. For this sample the table gives roughly 5,000 clones, of which around 90% were detected only once. The ten biggest clones cover roughly two fifths of the sample. The time point label for this specimen denotes: 100 days after allo-HCT. Material: peripheral blood mononuclear cells, obtained 100 days after allogeneic stem cell transplant. The receptors originated from a female patient aged 50-65 years who had an allogeneic stem cell transplant from a related donor, so the T cells may come from the graft donor. Some clones in this sample may be carry-over from other donors' samples.

The CDR3 bases are TGTGCCTGGACCATTCAAAGGGGGGCCCCCTACGAGCAGTACTTC. As protein: CAWTIQRGAPYEQYF. The gene calls are TRBV30 and TRBJ2-7; D tentatively fits TRBD1 or TRBD2 (6 bases each). V was pared by 4 bases and J by 2 bases, with 18 bases between. Looked up from germline, CDR1 is GTSNPN and CDR2 is SVGIG (reference sequence). CDR3 length: 15 amino acids.

The rearrangement links TRBV18 to TRBJ1-5; 9 bases fit TRBD1. Looked up from germline, CDR1 is KGHSH and CDR2 is LQKENI. The ends lost 2 bases at V and 6 bases at J; junction bases unmatched: 5. The CDR3 extends over 15 amino acids. This chain's CDR3 is CASSPGQGMAQPQHF. CDR3 bases: TGTGCCAGCTCACCAGGACAGGGGATGGCTCAGCCCCAGCATTTT. Filled out from reference TRBV18 and TRBJ1-5, the complete variable domain reads NAGVMQNPRHLVRRRGQEARLRCSPMKGHSHVYWYRQLPEEGLKFMVYLQKENIIDESGMPKERFSAEFPKEGPSILRIQQVVRGDSAAYFCASSPGQGMAQPQHFGDGTRLSIL.

This clone was found once. V is TRBV5-1 and J is TRBJ1-1; TRBD1 aligns across 11 bases. The V gene's germline CDR1 is SGHRS and CDR2 YFSETQ. The CDR3 spans 18 residues. The J segment lost 1 base and the V segment lost 3 bases, leaving 11 bases of the junction unmatched. The CDR3 spells CASSSGGGQGGWNTEAFF. In DNA, the CDR3 is TGCGCCAGCAGCTCCGGTGGGGGACAGGGGGGATGGAACACTGAAGCTTTCTTT.

This chain connects TRBV27 to TRBJ2-3; the D gene is possibly TRBD1 (5 bases). V dropped 5 bases and J dropped 0 bases, with 12 bases sitting between them. Germline CDR1 is MNHEY and CDR2 is SMNVEV (reference sequence). CDR3 length equals 15 residues. The CDR3 protein is CASSMTASSTDTQYF. DNA for the CDR3: TGTGCCAGCAGTATGACAGCGTCTAGCACAGATACGCAGTATTTT.

This clone was detected a few times. The J gene is TRBJ1-1, the V gene TRBV4-2, with no clear D. The V and J ends lost 5 bases and 3 bases respectively, with 16 bases between them. Germline CDR1 reads LGHNA; CDR2 reads YNFKEQ. This CDR3 is built from 15 residues. CDR3 protein: CASSLGPVGYTEAFF. The CDR3 nucleotides are TGTGCCAGCAGCTTAGGACCGGTTGGATACACTGAAGCTTTCTTT.

Sample share makes this clone medium-sized. The rearrangement joins TRBV5-1 to TRBJ2-1; 7 bases agree with TRBD2. V was pared by 4 bases and J by 6 bases, with 10 bases of the junction left unmatched. The germline CDR1 and CDR2 sequences are SGHRS and YFSETQ. The CDR3 is made up of 15 amino acids. CDR3 loop: CASSPPGGAGNEQFF. The CDR3 nucleotides are TGCGCCAGCAGCCCCCCGGGGGGAGCTGGCAATGAGCAGTTCTTC.

The genes are TRBV18 and TRBJ1-2, with 9 positions matching TRBD1. J gave up 10 bases and V 2 bases, and 5 bases lay outside the gene matches. In germline, CDR1 is KGHSH, CDR2 LQKENI. This CDR3 is 13 amino acids long. The CDR3 DNA reads as TGTGCCAGCTCACCAGGGACAGGGAAAAACTACACCTTC. It codes for CASSPGTGKNYTF.

The chain couples TRBV10-1 to TRBJ2-5; D not resolved. This CDR3 is 14 amino acids long. The germline gives CDR1 WNHNN, CDR2 SYGVQD (reference sequence). Trimming took off 0 bases at V and 4 bases at J, with 9 bases between the two ends. This CDR3 is CASSESTSRETQYF. The CDR3, as DNA: TGCGCCAGCAGTGAGTCGACGTCCCGAGAGACCCAGTACTTC.

This sequence joins TRBV6-1 and TRBJ1-1; TRBD1 matches 7 bases. The J segment lost 4 bases and the V segment lost 4 bases, leaving 6 bases of the junction unmatched. CDR3 size: 14 residues. Germline lookup yields CDR1 MNHNS and CDR2 SASEGT. The CDR3 protein is CASSASDRFTEAFF. The DNA of the CDR3 is TGTGCCAGCAGTGCCTCGGACAGGTTCACTGAAGCTTTCTTT.

This clone was seen only a few times. The genes are TRBV18 and TRBJ1-5; D unclear. This CDR3 is 16 amino acids long. Germline loops: CDR1 KGHSH, CDR2 LQKENI. Trimming shortened V by 4 bases and J by 10 bases, and 23 bases separated the two germline ends. The CDR3 sequence is CASSLGPLKPLYPQHF. The CDR3 region has the DNA TGTGCCAGCTCACTCGGGCCTCTAAAACCTTTGTATCCCCAGCATTTT.

The chain joins TRBV5-8 to TRBJ1-3, with D tentatively TRBD1 (5 bases). Germline V CDR1 and CDR2: SGHTS, YDEGEE. Trimming stripped 4 bases from V and 2 bases from J, with 13 bases between. This CDR3 has 15 amino acids. The CDR3 reads CASSDWGSPGNTIYF. The DNA of the CDR3 is TGTGCCAGCAGCGATTGGGGGTCCCCTGGAAACACCATATATTTT.

The genes are TRBV27 and TRBJ2-7; D is unresolved. The germline V gene encodes CDR1 MNHEY and CDR2 SMNVEV (reference sequence). CDR3 length equals 14 residues. The V end was cut by 7 bases, the J end by 2 bases, with 15 bases between. CDR3 protein: CASNFGPSPYEQYF. The CDR3, as DNA: TGTGCCAGCAACTTTGGGCCTAGTCCCTACGAGCAGTACTTC.

This clone was found once. V is TRBV7-2 and J is TRBJ2-3; D is perhaps TRBD1 (6 bases). Deletions cut 9 bases from V and 6 bases from J, with 10 bases between. The length of the CDR3 is 11 residues. Germline V gene data show CDR1 as SGHTA and CDR2 as FQGNSA. The CDR3 loop reads CASTGFDTQYF. CDR3 sequence (DNA): TGTGCCAGTACAGGGTTCGATACGCAGTATTTT.

This chain uses TRBV5-6 with TRBJ2-7, with 9 bases fitting TRBD1. The CDR3 has 15 amino acids. Germline CDR1 and CDR2: SGHDT and YYEEEE. V dropped 1 base and J dropped 3; count of bases not matched to a gene: 5. As DNA, the CDR3 is TGTGCCAGCAGCTTGTATGGACAGGGGTTCTACGAGCAGTACTTC. It codes for CASSLYGQGFYEQYF.

V gene TRBV28 combines with J gene TRBJ1-2, with 7 bases fitting TRBD1. The CDR3 has 16 amino acids. V lost 4 bases, J lost 0 bases, and 8 bases stayed unmatched. Germline V gives CDR1 MDHEN, CDR2 SYDVKM. The CDR3 reads CASSSPGTATNYGYTF. DNA for the CDR3: TGTGCCAGCAGTTCCCCCGGGACAGCTACTAACTATGGCTACACCTTC.

The chain carries TRBV5-1 and TRBJ1-1, with 8 bases aligning to TRBD1. This CDR3 spans 14 amino acids. The V and J ends lost 0 bases and 4 bases, in that order; junction bases with no gene match: 2. Germline CDR1 and CDR2: SGHRS and YFSETQ. In DNA, the CDR3 is TGCGCCAGCAGCTTGGGACAGGGGTTCACTGAAGCTTTCTTT. Protein sequence: CASSLGQGFTEAFF. Complete variable domain (other parts from reference TRBV5-1 and TRBJ1-1): KAGVTQTPRYLIKTRGQQVTLSCSPISGHRSVSWYQQTPGQGLQFLFEYFSETQRNKGNFPGRFSGRQFSNSRSEMNVSTLELGDSALYLCASSLGQGFTEAFFGQGTRLTVV.

V and J are TRBV7-9 and TRBJ1-2; 9 nucleotides match TRBD1. The CDR3 spans 15 residues. Trimming took 5 bases from V and 3 from J; bases not matched to a gene: 7. Germline CDR1 SEHNR, CDR2 FQNEAQ (reference sequence). The CDR3 protein is CASSLRQGGDYGYTF. The CDR3 DNA follows: TGTGCCAGCAGCCTAAGACAGGGGGGGGACTATGGCTACACCTTC.

The gene calls are TRBV7-9 and TRBJ1-6, with 9 nucleotides matching TRBD1. The CDR3 covers 16 residues. The ends lost 5 bases at V and 4 bases at J; junction bases unmatched: 6. The germline CDR1 and CDR2 sequences are SEHNR and FQNEAQ (reference sequence). CDR3 sequence: CASSAGTGFYNSPLHF. CDR3 bases: TGTGCCAGCAGCGCCGGGACAGGGTTTTATAATTCACCCCTCCACTTT.

The V and J genes are TRBV6-6 and TRBJ1-2; D remains unclear. Germline assignment: CDR1 MNHNY and CDR2 SVGAGI (reference sequence). CDR3 length equals 12 residues. V gave up 2 bases and J gave up 6 bases, with 7 bases separating them. The CDR3 nucleotides read TGTGCCAGCAGTTACACCAAGGATGGCTACACCTTC. This sequence encodes CASSYTKDGYTF.

J is TRBJ2-1 and V is TRBV5-4, with TRBD2 matching 9 bases. The length of the CDR3 is 16 residues. Germline lookup yields CDR1 SGHNT and CDR2 YYREEE (reference sequence). The junction had 7 bases not matched to a gene; V was cut back by 0 bases and J by 6 bases. Here the CDR3 reads CASSLEGGRASNEQFF. The CDR3 coding sequence is TGTGCCAGCAGCTTGGAGGGCGGGAGGGCCTCCAATGAGCAGTTCTTC.

V usage is TRBV5-1 and J usage is TRBJ2-7; D might be TRBD1 or TRBD2, each matching 6 bases. Between the trimmed V and J ends, which lost 4 bases and 2 bases, there was a span of 16 bases. Germline CDR1 SGHRS, CDR2 YFSETQ. The CDR3 is made up of 15 amino acids. The CDR3 protein is CASSPQGRGTYEQYF. CDR3 sequence (DNA): TGCGCCAGCAGCCCCCAGGGGCGGGGTACCTACGAGCAGTACTTC. Filled out from reference TRBV5-1 and TRBJ2-7, the complete variable domain reads KAGVTQTPRYLIKTRGQQVTLSCSPISGHRSVSWYQQTPGQGLQFLFEYFSETQRNKGNFPGRFSGRQFSNSRSEMNVSTLELGDSALYLCASSPQGRGTYEQYFGPGTRLTVT.

The chain couples TRBV4-3 to TRBJ1-4; D not resolved. Deletions cut 3 bases from V and 0 bases from J, with 8 bases between. The CDR3 is made up of 15 amino acids. CDR1 is LGHNA, CDR2 YSLEER, per germline. The CDR3 reads CASSQSKATNEKLFF. Here the CDR3 DNA reads TGCGCCAGCAGCCAGTCGAAAGCAACTAATGAAAAACTGTTTTTT.

This chain uses TRBV28 with TRBJ1-1; D not resolved. The CDR3 loop spans 12 amino acids. Trimming took off 6 bases at V and 6 bases at J, with 11 bases between the two ends. Germline CDR1 MDHEN, CDR2 SYDVKM. The CDR3 loop reads CASRSMVAEAFF. The CDR3 bases are TGTGCCAGCAGATCCATGGTCGCTGAAGCTTTCTTT.

This chain uses TRBV4-1 with TRBJ1-5, with D possibly matching TRBD1 (6 bases). Trimming removed 2 bases from V and 3 bases from J, with 14 bases in between. CDR3 length equals 16 residues. Germline V gene sequence: CDR1 MGHRA, CDR2 YSYEKL. CDR3 bases: TGCGCCAGCAGCCAAAGCGGCAGGGGTAACAATCAGCCCCAGCATTTT. Its translation is CASSQSGRGNNQPQHF.

The chain couples TRBV7-2 to TRBJ2-3; D might be TRBD1 (6 bases). Looked up from germline, CDR1 is SGHTA and CDR2 is FQGNSA. The CDR3 totals 14 residues. The germline V and J ends were trimmed by 5 bases and 6 bases, with 15 bases remaining between them. CDR3: CASSPGAQVDTQYF. CDR3 DNA sequence: TGTGCCAGCAGCCCAGGGGCCCAAGTGGATACGCAGTATTTT.

This clone was seen only a few times. The V and J genes are TRBV29-1 and TRBJ1-3; maybe TRBD1 (5 bases). Per germline, CDR1 SQVTM and CDR2 ANQGSEA. The V end was cut by 7 bases, the J end by 0 bases, with 10 bases between. The CDR3 length is 13 residues. CDR3 region: CSASTVSGNTIYF. Here the CDR3 DNA reads TGCAGCGCCTCGACAGTCTCTGGAAACACCATATATTTT.

CDR3: CASSLPPNYGYTF. The CDR3 bases are TGTGCCAGCAGCTTACCCCCCAACTATGGCTACACCTTC. The V call is TRBV7-2, the J call TRBJ1-2; D gene unclear. There are 13 residues in the CDR3. V was shortened by 2 bases and J by 2 bases, with 6 bases between the two germline ends. From germline, CDR1 is SGHTA and CDR2 FQGNSA.